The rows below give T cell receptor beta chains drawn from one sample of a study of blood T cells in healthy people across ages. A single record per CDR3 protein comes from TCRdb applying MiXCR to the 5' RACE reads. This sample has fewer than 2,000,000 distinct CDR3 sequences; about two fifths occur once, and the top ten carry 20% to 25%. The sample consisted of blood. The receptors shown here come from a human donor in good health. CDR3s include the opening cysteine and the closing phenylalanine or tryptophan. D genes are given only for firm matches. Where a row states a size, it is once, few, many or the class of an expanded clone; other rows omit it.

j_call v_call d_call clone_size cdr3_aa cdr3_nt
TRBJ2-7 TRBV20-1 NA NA CSATRRPTHEQYF TGCAGTGCTACGAGACGGCCAACCCACGAGCAGTACTTC
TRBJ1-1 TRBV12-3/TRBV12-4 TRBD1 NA CASSLAHRGLGTEAFF TGTGCCAGCAGTTTAGCCCACAGGGGGCTGGGAACTGAAGCTTTCTTT
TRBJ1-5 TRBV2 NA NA CVTKGGVNQPQHF TGTGTCACCAAAGGTGGGGTCAATCAGCCCCAGCATTTT
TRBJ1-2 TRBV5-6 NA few CASSLGRSGSVYGYTF TGTGCCAGCAGCTTGGGCAGGAGTGGGAGTGTCTATGGCTACACCTTC
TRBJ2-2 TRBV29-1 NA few CSVVKRDTGELFF TGCAGCGTTGTTAAAAGGGACACCGGGGAGCTGTTTTTT
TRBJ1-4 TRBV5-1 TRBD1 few CASGSGGGAEKLFF TGCGCCAGCGGTTCAGGGGGTGGTGCTGAAAAACTGTTTTTT
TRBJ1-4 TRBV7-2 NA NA CASSLVGERTNEKLFF TGTGCCAGCAGCTTAGTGGGGGAACGTACTAATGAAAAACTGTTTTTT
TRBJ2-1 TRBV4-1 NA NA CASTERPSGAPYNEQFF TGCGCCAGCACGGAGCGGCCCAGCGGTGCCCCCTACAATGAGCAGTTCTTC
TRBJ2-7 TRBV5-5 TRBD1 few CASSYQSGQGYEQYF TGTGCCAGCAGCTACCAAAGCGGACAGGGTTACGAGCAGTACTTC
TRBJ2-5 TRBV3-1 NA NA CASSQDVVEQYF TGTGCCAGCAGCCAAGACGTGGTAGAGCAGTACTTC
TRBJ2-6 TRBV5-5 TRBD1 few CASSTGTGALGANVLTF TGTGCCAGCAGCACCGGGACAGGGGCTCTGGGGGCCAACGTCCTGACTTTC
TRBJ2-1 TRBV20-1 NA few CSARAARQYNEQFF TGCAGTGCTAGAGCGGCCAGACAATACAATGAGCAGTTCTTC
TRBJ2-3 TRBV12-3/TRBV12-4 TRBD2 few CASSLALAGGHTQYF TGTGCCAGCAGTTTAGCGCTAGCGGGGGGGCATACGCAGTATTTT
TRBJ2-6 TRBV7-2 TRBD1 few CASSFMLGQGFTVLTF TGTGCCAGCAGCTTTATGCTCGGACAGGGCTTCACCGTCCTGACTTTC
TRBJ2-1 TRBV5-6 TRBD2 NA CASSLVGPAGGYNEQFF TGTGCCAGCAGCTTGGTGGGGCCAGCGGGGGGCTACAATGAGCAGTTCTTC
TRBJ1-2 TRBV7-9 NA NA CASSNTVYGYTF TGTGCCAGCAGCAACACTGTTTATGGCTACACCTTC
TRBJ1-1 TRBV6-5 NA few CASSLRRTDTEAFF TGTGCCAGCAGTTTACGCCGGACAGACACTGAAGCTTTCTTT
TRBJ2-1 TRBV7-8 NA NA CASSGFTPYNKQFF TGTGCCAGCAGCGGGTTTACGCCCTACAATAAGCAGTTCTTC
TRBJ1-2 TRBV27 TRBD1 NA CASRGTGGRNYGYTF TGTGCCAGCAGAGGGACAGGGGGAAGAAACTATGGCTACACCTTC
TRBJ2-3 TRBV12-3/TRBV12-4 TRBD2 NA CASGLDTNRDTQYF TGTGCCAGCGGACTAGACACCAATCGAGATACGCAGTATTTT
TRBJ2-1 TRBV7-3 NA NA CASSLSGGTDNEQFF TGTGCCAGCAGCTTAAGTGGGGGAACAGACAATGAGCAGTTCTTC
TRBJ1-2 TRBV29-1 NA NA CSVEGSVNLEGHYGYTF TGCAGCGTTGAAGGTTCGGTAAACCTGGAGGGTCACTATGGCTACACCTTC
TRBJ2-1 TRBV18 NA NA CASSPRDLEQFF TGTGCCAGCTCACCCCGGGACCTTGAGCAGTTCTTC
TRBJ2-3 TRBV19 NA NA CASSIGPSTDTQYF TGTGCCAGTAGTATAGGACCGAGCACAGATACGCAGTATTTT